This T cell receptor beta chain was recovered during a study of T cell changes during pregnancy in multiple sclerosis. Measured with immunoSEQ multiplex PCR; TCRdb has only the in-frame clones, and not every one. This sample has 90,000 or so clones, with more than 85% found just once. The V gene's germline CDR1 is SGHRS and CDR2 YFSETQ. The CDR3 is made up of 13 amino acids. V gave up 0 bases and J gave up 3 bases, with 7 bases separating them. This clone was seen a few times. This chain uses TRBV5-1 with TRBJ2-7; the D gene is possibly TRBD2 (5 bases). Sequenced here: peripheral blood, sampled before pregnancy. The receptor's source is a female donor with multiple sclerosis, enrolled in a pregnancy study. As DNA, the CDR3 is TGCGCCAGCAGCTTGGAAGGACTCTACGAGCAGTACTTC. Translating gives CASSLEGLYEQYF.